This is a list of T cell receptor beta chains from one sample in a study of read filtering for tumor transcriptome and immune sequencing. TCRdb reprocessed the reads with MiXCR, giving one entry per CDR3 protein. The table shows 25,000 or so distinct CDR3 sequences, with less than 25% occurring only once. Source material: a population of CD138-negative cells sorted from bone marrow. The receptors were sampled from a donor at least 40 years old with multiple myeloma. Both conserved end residues are part of each CDR3. The D gene is left open where the match is weak. Size is stated for part of the rows, as once, few or many counts, or as a class when the clone is expanded.

v_gene: TRBV20-1
d_gene: TRBD2
j_gene: TRBJ2-7
abundance: many
CDR3aa: CSARFGLAGVREQYF
CDR3nt: TGCAGTGCTAGATTCGGACTAGCGGGAGTGCGCGAGCAGTACTTC

v_gene: TRBV6-2/TRBV6-3
d_gene: TRBD2
j_gene: TRBJ2-7
abundance: many
CDR3aa: CASSLARGSYEQYF
CDR3nt: TGTGCCAGCAGCCTAGCGCGGGGGAGCTACGAGCAGTACTTC

v_gene: TRBV15
d_gene: NA
j_gene: TRBJ2-1
abundance: NA
CDR3aa: CATSRGSNNEQFF
CDR3nt: TGTGCCACCAGCAGAGGGTCCAACAATGAGCAGTTCTTC

v_gene: TRBV20-1
d_gene: NA
j_gene: TRBJ2-3
abundance: many
CDR3aa: CSAEGLQRTDTQYF
CDR3nt: TGCAGTGCCGAGGGACTTCAGAGGACAGATACGCAGTATTTT

v_gene: TRBV29-1
d_gene: TRBD2
j_gene: TRBJ2-1
abundance: many
CDR3aa: CSVGAGGGWGEQFF
CDR3nt: TGCAGCGTTGGAGCGGGAGGAGGCTGGGGTGAGCAGTTCTTC

v_gene: TRBV28
d_gene: TRBD2
j_gene: TRBJ2-1
abundance: few
CDR3aa: CASSSLAGGPYNEQFF
CDR3nt: TGTGCCAGCAGCTCCCTAGCGGGAGGACCCTACAATGAGCAGTTCTTC

v_gene: TRBV20-1
d_gene: TRBD2
j_gene: TRBJ2-1
abundance: many
CDR3aa: CSARDQREYYNEQFF
CDR3nt: TGCAGTGCTAGAGACCAGCGGGAGTACTACAATGAGCAGTTCTTC

v_gene: TRBV12-3/TRBV12-4
d_gene: TRBD2
j_gene: TRBJ2-3
abundance: medium-sized
CDR3aa: CASSLSREGGPFTDTQYF
CDR3nt: TGTGCCAGCAGTTTGTCGCGAGAGGGAGGGCCTTTTACAGATACGCAGTATTTT

v_gene: TRBV2
d_gene: TRBD2
j_gene: TRBJ2-2
abundance: many
CDR3aa: CASSRKAGETGELFF
CDR3nt: TGTGCCAGCAGTCGGAAAGCGGGAGAAACCGGGGAGCTGTTTTTT

v_gene: TRBV18
d_gene: NA
j_gene: TRBJ2-5
abundance: medium-sized
CDR3aa: CASSAHQETQYF
CDR3nt: TGTGCCAGCTCAGCGCACCAAGAGACCCAGTACTTC

v_gene: TRBV20-1
d_gene: NA
j_gene: TRBJ2-1
abundance: many
CDR3aa: CSARGRVGTYNEQFF
CDR3nt: TGCAGTGCTAGAGGTAGAGTGGGAACCTACAATGAGCAGTTCTTC

v_gene: TRBV3-1
d_gene: NA
j_gene: TRBJ2-2
abundance: many
CDR3aa: CASKLKGSTGELFF
CDR3nt: TGTGCCAGCAAACTGAAAGGGAGTACCGGGGAGCTGTTTTTT

v_gene: TRBV7-6
d_gene: TRBD2
j_gene: TRBJ2-5
abundance: many
CDR3aa: CASSLRGPGLAEETQYF
CDR3nt: TGTGCCAGCAGCTTAAGGGGCCCGGGACTAGCGGAAGAGACCCAGTACTTC

v_gene: TRBV7-6
d_gene: NA
j_gene: TRBJ2-1
abundance: many
CDR3aa: CASSRVYGGNEQFF
CDR3nt: TGTGCCAGCAGCAGGGTATATGGGGGGAATGAGCAGTTCTTC

v_gene: TRBV29-1
d_gene: TRBD1
j_gene: TRBJ2-7
abundance: NA
CDR3aa: CSVEDAGTGAYEQYF
CDR3nt: TGCAGCGTTGAAGATGCGGGTACAGGGGCCTACGAGCAGTACTTC

v_gene: TRBV20-1
d_gene: TRBD2
j_gene: TRBJ2-1
abundance: many
CDR3aa: CSARSGGFHNEQFF
CDR3nt: TGCAGTGCTCGCAGCGGGGGATTTCACAATGAGCAGTTCTTC

v_gene: TRBV6-5
d_gene: TRBD1
j_gene: TRBJ2-3
abundance: many
CDR3aa: CASTETGSTDTQYF
CDR3nt: TGTGCCAGCACCGAGACAGGGTCCACAGATACGCAGTATTTT

v_gene: TRBV11-2
d_gene: NA
j_gene: TRBJ2-2
abundance: NA
CDR3aa: CASSLAGVGTKNTGELFF
CDR3nt: TGTGCCAGCAGCTTGGCAGGCGTAGGGACCAAGAACACCGGGGAGCTGTTTTTT

v_gene: TRBV11-2
d_gene: TRBD2
j_gene: TRBJ2-3
abundance: many
CDR3aa: CASSYGLAGGPNTDTQYF
CDR3nt: TGTGCCAGCAGCTACGGACTAGCGGGAGGGCCGAACACAGATACGCAGTATTTT

v_gene: TRBV6-4
d_gene: TRBD2
j_gene: TRBJ2-1
abundance: many
CDR3aa: CASSPGLADYNEQFF
CDR3nt: TGTGCCAGCAGTCCAGGACTAGCGGACTACAATGAGCAGTTCTTC

v_gene: TRBV2
d_gene: TRBD2
j_gene: TRBJ2-1
abundance: many
CDR3aa: CASRAGTSGRSYNEQFF
CDR3nt: TGTGCCAGCAGGGCTGGGACTAGCGGGAGGTCCTACAATGAGCAGTTCTTC

v_gene: TRBV7-9
d_gene: TRBD1
j_gene: TRBJ2-5
abundance: many
CDR3aa: CASSVTDREETQYF
CDR3nt: TGTGCCAGCAGCGTCACGGACAGGGAAGAGACCCAGTACTTC

v_gene: TRBV20-1
d_gene: NA
j_gene: TRBJ2-1
abundance: many
CDR3aa: CSASRSSSYNEQFF
CDR3nt: TGCAGTGCTAGCCGGTCCAGCTCCTACAATGAGCAGTTCTTC

v_gene: TRBV7-6
d_gene: TRBD2
j_gene: TRBJ2-1
abundance: medium-sized
CDR3aa: CASSSSGVRMEQFF
CDR3nt: TGTGCCAGCAGTTCTAGCGGGGTCCGAATGGAGCAGTTCTTC

v_gene: TRBV20-1
d_gene: NA
j_gene: TRBJ2-1
abundance: medium-sized
CDR3aa: CSASRLYNEQFF
CDR3nt: TGCAGTGCTAGCCGACTTTACAATGAGCAGTTCTTC

v_gene: TRBV19
d_gene: TRBD2
j_gene: TRBJ2-3
abundance: NA
CDR3aa: CASMGLAGADTQYF
CDR3nt: TGTGCCAGCATGGGACTAGCGGGAGCAGATACGCAGTATTTT

v_gene: TRBV20-1
d_gene: NA
j_gene: TRBJ2-3
abundance: many
CDR3aa: CSARGSPGGRSTDTQYF
CDR3nt: TGCAGTGCTAGAGGGTCCCCAGGGGGGAGAAGCACAGATACGCAGTATTTT

v_gene: TRBV5-1
d_gene: NA
j_gene: TRBJ2-7
abundance: many
CDR3aa: CASSAGGTAYEQYF
CDR3nt: TGCGCCAGCAGCGCAGGGGGGACTGCCTACGAGCAGTACTTC